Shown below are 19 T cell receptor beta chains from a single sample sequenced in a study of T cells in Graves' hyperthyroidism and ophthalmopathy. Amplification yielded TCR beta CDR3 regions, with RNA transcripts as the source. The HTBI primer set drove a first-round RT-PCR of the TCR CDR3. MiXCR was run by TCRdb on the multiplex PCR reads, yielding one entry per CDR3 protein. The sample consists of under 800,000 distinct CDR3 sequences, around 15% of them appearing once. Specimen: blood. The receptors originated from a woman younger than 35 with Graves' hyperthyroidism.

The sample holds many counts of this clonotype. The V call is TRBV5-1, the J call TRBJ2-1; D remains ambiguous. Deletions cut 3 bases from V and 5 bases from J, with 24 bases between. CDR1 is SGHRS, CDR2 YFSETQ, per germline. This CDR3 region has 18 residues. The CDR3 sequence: CASSWNRVLQLPNNEQFF. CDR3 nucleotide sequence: TGCGCCAGCAGCTGGAACCGGGTCCTACAGCTCCCAAACAATGAGCAGTTCTTC.

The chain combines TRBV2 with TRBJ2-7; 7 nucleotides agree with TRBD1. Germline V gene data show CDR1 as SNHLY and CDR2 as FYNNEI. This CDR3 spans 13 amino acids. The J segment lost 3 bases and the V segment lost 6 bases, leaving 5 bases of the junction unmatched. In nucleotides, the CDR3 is TGTGCCAGCAGGACAGGGTCCTACTACGAGCAGTACTTC. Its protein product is CASRTGSYYEQYF.

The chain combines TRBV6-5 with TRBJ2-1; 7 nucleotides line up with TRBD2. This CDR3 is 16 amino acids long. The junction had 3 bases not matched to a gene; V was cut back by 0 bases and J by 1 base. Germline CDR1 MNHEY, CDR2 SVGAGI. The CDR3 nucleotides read TGTGCCAGCAGTTACTCGGGGGGGACTTCCTACAATGAGCAGTTCTTC. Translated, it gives CASSYSGGTSYNEQFF.

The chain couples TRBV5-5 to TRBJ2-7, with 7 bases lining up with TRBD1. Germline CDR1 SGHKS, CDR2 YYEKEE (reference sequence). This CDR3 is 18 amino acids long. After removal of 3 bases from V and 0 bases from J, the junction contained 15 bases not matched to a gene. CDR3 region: CASSSLDRVGPSSYEQYF. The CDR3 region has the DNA TGTGCCAGCAGCTCGCTAGACAGGGTTGGCCCCAGCTCCTACGAGCAGTACTTC.

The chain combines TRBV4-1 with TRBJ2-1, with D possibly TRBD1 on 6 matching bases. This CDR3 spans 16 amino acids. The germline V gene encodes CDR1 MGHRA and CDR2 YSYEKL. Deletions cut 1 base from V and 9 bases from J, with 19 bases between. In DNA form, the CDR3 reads TGCGCCAGCAGCCAAGGGTCAGGGGAGTGGGGCGGTGAGCAGTTCTTC. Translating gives CASSQGSGEWGGEQFF.

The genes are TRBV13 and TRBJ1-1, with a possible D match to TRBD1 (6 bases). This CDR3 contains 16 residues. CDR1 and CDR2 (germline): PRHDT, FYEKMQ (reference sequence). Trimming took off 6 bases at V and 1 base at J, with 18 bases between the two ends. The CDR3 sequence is CASRPRTGTQNTEAFF. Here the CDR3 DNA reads TGTGCCAGCAGACCACGAACCGGGACACAGAACACTGAAGCTTTCTTT.

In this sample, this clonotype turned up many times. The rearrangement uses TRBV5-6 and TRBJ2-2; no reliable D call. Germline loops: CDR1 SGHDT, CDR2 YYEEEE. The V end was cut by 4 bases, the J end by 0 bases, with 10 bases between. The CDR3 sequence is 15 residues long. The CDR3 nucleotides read TGTGCCAGCAGCCCCTCCGGGCCGAACACCGGGGAGCTGTTTTTT. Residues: CASSPSGPNTGELFF.

The CDR3 nucleotides are TGTGCCACCAGCAGAGTTCGAGGGGGGGGATCACCCCGTCCGGGTGCTTTTTACAATGAGCAGTTCTTC. Protein: CATSRVRGGGSPRPGAFYNEQFF. The chain joins TRBV15 to TRBJ2-1; TRBD2 is a possible D gene (7 bases). V lost 1 base to trimming and J lost 4 bases, with 35 bases between them. Germline assignment: CDR1 LNHNV and CDR2 YYDKDF (reference sequence). The CDR3 extends over 23 amino acids.

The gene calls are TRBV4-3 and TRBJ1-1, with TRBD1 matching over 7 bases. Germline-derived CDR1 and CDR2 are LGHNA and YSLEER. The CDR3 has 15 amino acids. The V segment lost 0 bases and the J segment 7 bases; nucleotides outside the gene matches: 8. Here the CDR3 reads CASSQDGEGADEAFF. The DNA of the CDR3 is TGCGCCAGCAGCCAAGATGGTGAGGGGGCGGATGAAGCTTTCTTT.

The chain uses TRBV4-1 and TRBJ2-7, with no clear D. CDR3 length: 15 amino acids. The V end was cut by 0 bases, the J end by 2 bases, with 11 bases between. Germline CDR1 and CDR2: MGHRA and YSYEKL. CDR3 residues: CASSQDPQLTYEQYF. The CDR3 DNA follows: TGCGCCAGCAGCCAAGATCCTCAGTTAACCTACGAGCAGTACTTC.

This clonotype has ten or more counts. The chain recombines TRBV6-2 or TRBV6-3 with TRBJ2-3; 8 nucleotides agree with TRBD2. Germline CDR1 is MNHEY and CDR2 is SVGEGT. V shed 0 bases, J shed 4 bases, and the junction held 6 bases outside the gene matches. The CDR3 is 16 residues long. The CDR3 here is CASSYSTTSGPDTQYF. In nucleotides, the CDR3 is TGTGCCAGCAGTTACTCGACAACTAGCGGCCCAGATACGCAGTATTTT.

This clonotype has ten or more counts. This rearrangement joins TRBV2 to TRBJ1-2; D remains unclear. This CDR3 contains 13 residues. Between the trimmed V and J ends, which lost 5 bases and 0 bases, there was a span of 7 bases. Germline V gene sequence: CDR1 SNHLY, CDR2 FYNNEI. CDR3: CASSKEANYGYTF. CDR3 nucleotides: TGTGCCAGCAGTAAAGAAGCTAACTATGGCTACACCTTC.

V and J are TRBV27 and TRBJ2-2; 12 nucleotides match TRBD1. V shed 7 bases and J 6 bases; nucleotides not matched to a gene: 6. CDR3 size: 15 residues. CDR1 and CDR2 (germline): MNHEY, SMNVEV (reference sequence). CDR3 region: CASTWGTGGSGELFF. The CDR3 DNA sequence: TGTGCCAGCACTTGGGGGACAGGGGGCTCCGGGGAGCTGTTTTTT.

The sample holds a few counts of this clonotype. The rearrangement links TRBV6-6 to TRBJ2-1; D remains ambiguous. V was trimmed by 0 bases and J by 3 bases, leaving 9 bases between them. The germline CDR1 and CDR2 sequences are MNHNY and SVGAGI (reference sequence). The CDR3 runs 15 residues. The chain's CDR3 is CASSYSSGGYNEQFF. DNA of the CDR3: TGTGCCAGCAGTTACTCCTCGGGTGGCTACAATGAGCAGTTCTTC.

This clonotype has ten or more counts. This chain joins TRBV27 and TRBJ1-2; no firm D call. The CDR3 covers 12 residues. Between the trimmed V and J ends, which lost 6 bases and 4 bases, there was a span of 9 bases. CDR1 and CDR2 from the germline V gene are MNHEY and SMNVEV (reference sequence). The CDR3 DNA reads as TGTGCCAGCAGCCCGACCAGCTATGGCTACACCTTC. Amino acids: CASSPTSYGYTF.

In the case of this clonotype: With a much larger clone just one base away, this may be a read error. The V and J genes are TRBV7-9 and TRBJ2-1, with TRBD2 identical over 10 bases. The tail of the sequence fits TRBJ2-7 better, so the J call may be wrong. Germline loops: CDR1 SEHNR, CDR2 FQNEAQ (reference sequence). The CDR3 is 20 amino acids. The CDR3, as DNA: TGTGCCAGCAGCTTAGATTGGTCGGAGACTAGCGGGTTTAGGTACAATGAGCAGTACTTC. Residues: CASSLDWSETSGFRYNEQYF.

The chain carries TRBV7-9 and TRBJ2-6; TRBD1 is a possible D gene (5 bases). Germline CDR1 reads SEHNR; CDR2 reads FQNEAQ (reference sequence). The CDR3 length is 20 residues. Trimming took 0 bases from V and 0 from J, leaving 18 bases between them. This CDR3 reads CASSLALVRDSFSGANVLTF. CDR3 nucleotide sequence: TGTGCCAGCAGCTTAGCGCTTGTCCGAGACAGTTTCTCTGGGGCCAACGTCCTGACTTTC.

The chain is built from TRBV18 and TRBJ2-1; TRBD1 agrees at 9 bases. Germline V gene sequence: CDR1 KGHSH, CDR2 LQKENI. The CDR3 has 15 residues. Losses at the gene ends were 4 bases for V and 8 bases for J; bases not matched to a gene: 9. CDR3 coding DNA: TGTGCCAGCTCACTGAGGACAGGGGTTTTATATGAGCAGTTCTTC. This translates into CASSLRTGVLYEQFF.

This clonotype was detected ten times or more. Written as DNA, the CDR3 is TGTGCCAGCAGTCGACTAGCGGGTTCCAATGAGCAGTTCTTC. It codes for CASSRLAGSNEQFF. J is TRBJ2-1 and V is TRBV12-3 or TRBV12-4; 10 bases agree with TRBD2. V lost 5 bases to trimming and J lost 6 bases; unmatched junction nucleotides: 4. This CDR3 is 14 amino acids long.